Each of the 32 T cell receptor beta chains below was sequenced from the same sample in a study of T cell changes during pregnancy in multiple sclerosis. Sequencing was performed with immunoSEQ multiplex PCR; in TCRdb, only in-frame clones are kept and a portion is missing. The sample contains around 100,000 clones, roughly nine tenths of which appear only once. The sequences come from peripheral blood, collected after pregnancy. These receptors originate from a female donor with multiple sclerosis, enrolled in a pregnancy study.

The CDR3 loop is CASSIGTAYEQYF. The CDR3 nucleotides are TGTGCCAGCTCTATAGGGACAGCTTACGAGCAGTACTTC. The chain employs TRBV6-1 and TRBJ2-7; 7 bases agree with TRBD1. Germline values: CDR1 MNHNS, CDR2 SASEGT. The V and J ends lost 8 bases and 4 bases, in that order; junction bases with no gene match: 8. There are 13 residues in the CDR3.

The V gene is TRBV4-2, the J gene TRBJ2-3, with D perhaps matching TRBD2 (5 bases). Germline CDR1 and CDR2: LGHNA and YNFKEQ. The CDR3 sequence is 16 residues long. Trimming took 0 bases from V and 1 from J, leaving 11 bases between them. This CDR3 is CASSQEDLRGTDTQYF. As DNA, the CDR3 is TGTGCCAGCAGCCAAGAAGACTTGCGGGGCACAGATACGCAGTATTTT.

The chain carries TRBV29-1 and TRBJ2-7, with 11 bases that match TRBD1. Germline V gene sequence: CDR1 SQVTM, CDR2 ANQGSEA. Trimming removed 8 bases from V and 0 bases from J; junction bases left unmatched: 6. The CDR3 sequence is 14 residues long. CDR3 loop: CSIQDRGPSYEQYF. As DNA, the CDR3 is TGCAGCATCCAGGACAGGGGGCCCTCCTACGAGCAGTACTTC.

The V and J genes are TRBV6-5 and TRBJ2-1; 8 bases fit TRBD1. V trimming: 8 bases; J trimming: 3 bases; junction bases outside the gene matches: 6. The CDR3 covers 14 residues. The germline gives CDR1 MNHEY, CDR2 SVGAGI. In DNA, the CDR3 is TGTGCCAGCGGCCCCGGGACAGGCTACAATGAGCAGTTCTTC. It translates to CASGPGTGYNEQFF.

With respect to this clone: Other DNA sequences in the sample encode the same CDR3. The V call is TRBV5-6, the J call TRBJ1-2, with D perhaps matching TRBD1 (5 bases). This CDR3 is built from 14 residues. Per germline, CDR1 SGHDT and CDR2 YYEEEE. V shed 0 bases and J shed 7 bases, with 13 bases lying between them. The CDR3 nucleotides are TGTGCCAGCAGCTTGGGACAGTCTTCTGGTGGCTACACCTTC. Translation: CASSLGQSSGGYTF. Full variable domain (remainder filled in from reference TRBV5-6 and TRBJ1-2): DAGVTQSPTHLIKTRGQQVTLRCSPKSGHDTVSWYQQALGQGPQFIFQYYEEEERQRGNFPDRFSGHQFPNYSSELNVNALLLGDSALYLCASSLGQSSGGYTFGSGTRLTVV.

The chain uses TRBV10-3 and TRBJ1-1; 7 bases line up with TRBD1. The CDR3 runs to 15 residues. V dropped 0 bases and J dropped 4; count of bases not matched to a gene: 5. Germline CDR1 ENHRY, CDR2 SYGVKD. This CDR3 reads CAISESETGLTEAFF. The CDR3 DNA sequence: TGTGCCATCAGTGAGTCGGAGACAGGGCTCACTGAAGCTTTCTTT.

DNA of the CDR3: TGTGCCAGCAGCGTGCCGACAGGGGATGGCTACACCTTC. Its translation: CASSVPTGDGYTF. V gene TRBV5-4 combines with J gene TRBJ1-2; 8 nucleotides line up with TRBD1. This CDR3 is built from 13 residues. CDR1 is SGHNT, CDR2 YYREEE, per germline (reference sequence). V was clipped by 4 bases and J by 6 bases; unmatched bases: 5.

The genes are TRBV2 and TRBJ1-5; 8 bases agree with TRBD1. There are 19 residues in the CDR3. Germline-derived CDR1 and CDR2 are SNHLY and FYNNEI. The junction had 15 bases not matched to a gene; V was cut back by 5 bases and J by 0 bases. The CDR3 DNA reads as TGTGCCAGCAGTTACGTGAGGGACAGGTTTATTAATAGCAATCAGCCCCAGCATTTT. It encodes CASSYVRDRFINSNQPQHF.

The J gene is TRBJ1-5, the V gene TRBV10-3; 7 bases align to TRBD1. CDR1 is ENHRY and CDR2 is SYGVKD in the germline V gene. The V gene end was trimmed by 11 bases and the J gene end by 4 bases; junction bases not matched to a gene: 11. This CDR3 contains 14 residues. In DNA form, the CDR3 reads TGTGCCCCCACCCACAGGGGTTGGAATCAGCCCCAGCATTTT. This gives the protein CAPTHRGWNQPQHF.

This sequence joins TRBV19 and TRBJ1-4, with a tentative D call TRBD1 (5 bases). V was shortened by 5 bases and J by 8 bases, with 12 bases between the two germline ends. Germline values: CDR1 LNHDA, CDR2 SQIVND (reference sequence). This CDR3 region has 13 residues. The CDR3 protein is CASSVRVSEKLFF. DNA for the CDR3: TGTGCCAGTAGTGTCAGGGTATCAGAAAAACTGTTTTTT. Combining the CDR3 with reference TRBV19 and TRBJ1-4 gives the whole variable domain DGGITQSPKYLFRKEGQNVTLSCEQNLNHDAMYWYRQDPGQGLRLIYYSQIVNDFQKGDIAEGYSVSREKKESFPLTVTSAQKNPTAFYLCASSVRVSEKLFFGSGTQLSVL.

The rearrangement joins TRBV5-8 to TRBJ1-2; tentatively, D is TRBD1 (6 bases). Trimming took 4 bases from V and 2 from J, leaving 12 bases between them. CDR1 SGHTS and CDR2 YDEGEE come from the germline V gene. This CDR3 region has 14 residues. CDR3 region: CASSVGTPNYGYTF. The CDR3 nucleotides are TGTGCCAGCAGCGTTGGGACACCGAACTATGGCTACACCTTC.

The J gene is TRBJ2-7, the V gene TRBV9, with 9 bases identical to TRBD2. Looked up from germline, CDR1 is SGDLS and CDR2 is YYNGEE. This CDR3 spans 15 amino acids. V trimming: 0 bases; J trimming: 5 bases; junction bases outside the gene matches: 6. The CDR3 is CASSVGGGAGNEQYF. The CDR3, as DNA: TGTGCCAGCAGCGTAGGCGGGGGGGCCGGAAACGAGCAGTACTTC.

The chain is built from TRBV5-5 and TRBJ1-2, with 7 positions matching TRBD1. CDR1 SGHKS and CDR2 YYEKEE come from the germline V gene (reference sequence). The V segment lost 1 base and the J segment 2 bases; nucleotides outside the gene matches: 5. The CDR3 extends over 15 amino acids. This CDR3 is CASSLSPGGNYGYTF. DNA of the CDR3: TGTGCCAGCAGCTTGAGTCCAGGGGGGAACTATGGCTACACCTTC.

The rearrangement joins TRBV30 to TRBJ2-1, with TRBD2 identical over 9 bases. The CDR3 length is 16 residues. With V trimmed by 3 bases and J by 4 bases, 10 bases remained unmatched. Germline V CDR1 and CDR2: GTSNPN, SVGIG (reference sequence). The CDR3 region is CAWRLPWRGGYNEQFF. Written as DNA, the CDR3 is TGTGCCTGGAGGCTGCCCTGGCGGGGGGGATACAATGAGCAGTTCTTC.

This chain connects TRBV9 to TRBJ1-1; D is undetermined. V lost 0 bases and J lost 0, with 18 bases in between. Looked up from germline, CDR1 is SGDLS and CDR2 is YYNGEE. The CDR3 is 18 amino acids. The CDR3 protein is CASSVDVRISTVNTEAFF. CDR3 DNA sequence: TGTGCCAGCAGCGTAGATGTCAGGATATCGACCGTGAACACTGAAGCTTTCTTT.

V usage is TRBV2 and J usage is TRBJ2-7, with D maybe TRBD1 (5 bases). Deletions cut 2 bases from V and 7 bases from J, with 15 bases between. CDR1 and CDR2 (germline): SNHLY, FYNNEI. The CDR3 contains 14 residues. CDR3 residues: CASSERGTLGEQYF. The CDR3 DNA reads TGTGCCAGCAGTGAAAGGGGCACCCTGGGGGAGCAGTACTTC.

This clone has just one count. The rearrangement uses TRBV4-2 and TRBJ1-5, with 11 bases aligning to TRBD1. V trimming: 0 bases; J trimming: 10 bases; junction bases outside the gene matches: 5. The length of the CDR3 is 15 residues. Germline assignment: CDR1 LGHNA and CDR2 YNFKEQ. CDR3 nucleotides: TGTGCCAGCAGCCAAGAAGGGACAGGGGGAGGACCCCAGCATTTT. Translated: CASSQEGTGGGPQHF.

The CDR3 nucleotides are TGTGCCAGTAAGTCTGCGGGAGTAGAGAATCAGCCCCAGCATTTT. Its protein is CASKSAGVENQPQHF. The J gene is TRBJ1-5, the V gene TRBV19; no clear D. The CDR3 covers 15 residues. Per germline, CDR1 LNHDA and CDR2 SQIVND (reference sequence). V dropped 7 bases and J dropped 4 bases, with 17 bases sitting between them.

In its sample, this clone was seen a few times. The chain is built from TRBV25-1 and TRBJ1-1; tentatively, D is TRBD1 (6 bases). V was shortened by 4 bases and J by 1 base, with 13 bases between the two germline ends. The CDR3 extends over 15 amino acids. From germline, CDR1 is MGHDK and CDR2 SYGVNS. The DNA of the CDR3 is TGTGCCAGCAGTGCTCAAACAGGGACGAACACTGAAGCTTTCTTT. Protein: CASSAQTGTNTEAFF.

This clone was counted a single time. This chain joins TRBV19 and TRBJ2-6; maybe TRBD2 (6 bases). This CDR3 comprises 15 residues. Trimming removed 1 base at V and 2 bases at J, with 6 bases between. Germline V gene sequence: CDR1 LNHDA, CDR2 SQIVND (reference sequence). CDR3 amino acids: CASSIGGAGANVLTF. The CDR3 DNA reads as TGTGCCAGTAGTATAGGCGGGGCTGGGGCCAACGTCCTGACTTTC.

This clone has a single count. This rearrangement joins TRBV7-6 to TRBJ2-2; 7 bases match TRBD2. This CDR3 comprises 14 residues. Germline-derived CDR1 and CDR2 are SGHVS and FNYEAQ. V lost 4 bases to trimming and J lost 5 bases; unmatched junction nucleotides: 4. The CDR3 loop reads CASSYTSVTGELFF. The CDR3 region has the DNA TGTGCCAGCAGCTACACTAGCGTGACCGGGGAGCTGTTTTTT.

V is TRBV21-1 and J is TRBJ1-5; TRBD1 reflects the table's D call only, with no check against the DNA. TRBV21-1 is classified as a pseudogene. The CDR3 has 20 amino acids. CDR3 DNA sequence: TGTGCCAGCAGCGGGAGAAAAAAGGGACAGGAAACCCGCGGCAATCAGCCCCAGCATTTT. Its protein is CASSGRKKGQETRGNQPQHF.

The chain has TRBV6-4 and TRBJ1-6; D may be TRBD1 (5 bases). V lost 4 bases to trimming and J lost 5 bases, with 9 bases between them. Germline V gene sequence: CDR1 MRHNA, CDR2 SNTAGT. The CDR3 spans 14 residues. DNA for the CDR3: TGTGCCAGCAGTGGAACAGGCAATAATTCACCCCTCCACTTT. It is translated as CASSGTGNNSPLHF.

This clone is a singleton in its sample. The chain joins TRBV27 to TRBJ1-2; TRBD1 aligns across 8 bases. V dropped 6 bases and J dropped 6; count of bases not matched to a gene: 12. The CDR3 loop spans 15 amino acids. From germline, CDR1 is MNHEY and CDR2 SMNVEV (reference sequence). This CDR3 reads CASSSLAQGDNGYTF. The CDR3 nucleotides read TGTGCCAGCAGCTCACTCGCACAGGGGGACAATGGCTACACCTTC.

V and J are TRBV5-1 and TRBJ2-5; D is perhaps TRBD1 (8 bases). The CDR3 is 14 residues long. V lost 4 bases and J 6 bases, leaving 16 bases between the germline ends. Looked up from germline, CDR1 is SGHRS and CDR2 is YFSETQ. The CDR3 region has the DNA TGCGCCAGCAGCACAGGGGGGGTGCCCCAGACCCAGTACTTC. Protein sequence: CASSTGGVPQTQYF.

The rearrangement uses TRBV18 and TRBJ2-1; TRBD2 matches 9 bases. The V gene's germline CDR1 is KGHSH and CDR2 LQKENI. V lost 1 base and J lost 7; bases outside the gene matches: 17. The length of the CDR3 is 19 residues. As DNA, the CDR3 is TGTGCCAGCTCACCACGCCGTGCGGGGGGGTCCAGCATGCCAAATGAGCAGTTCTTC. Its protein is CASSPRRAGGSSMPNEQFF. Full variable domain (missing parts from reference TRBV18 and TRBJ2-1): NAGVMQNPRHLVRRRGQEARLRCSPMKGHSHVYWYRQLPEEGLKFMVYLQKENIIDESGMPKERFSAEFPKEGPSILRIQQVVRGDSAAYFCASSPRRAGGSSMPNEQFFGPGTRLTVL.

The rearrangement joins TRBV9 to TRBJ2-1; 7 bases fit TRBD2. Germline lookup yields CDR1 SGDLS and CDR2 YYNGEE. The CDR3 loop spans 17 amino acids. The junction had 10 bases not matched to a gene; V was cut back by 0 bases and J by 4 bases. CDR3 sequence reads: CASSVGIMGGGYNEQFF. DNA of the CDR3: TGTGCCAGCAGCGTAGGAATAATGGGGGGGGGTTACAATGAGCAGTTCTTC.

This clone has just one count. V usage is TRBV5-4 and J usage is TRBJ1-4; possibly TRBD1 for D (6 bases). Per the germline V gene, CDR1 is SGHNT and CDR2 is YYREEE (reference sequence). V was shortened by 5 bases and J by 3 bases, with 17 bases between the two germline ends. The CDR3 sequence is 16 residues long. The CDR3 loop is CASSISPGHSNEKLFF. As DNA, the CDR3 is TGTGCCAGCAGTATTTCCCCGGGACACTCTAATGAAAAACTGTTTTTT. Based on the CDR3 plus reference TRBV5-4 and TRBJ1-4, the full variable domain is ETGVTQSPTHLIKTRGQQVTLRCSSQSGHNTVSWYQQALGQGPQFIFQYYREEENGRGNFPPRFSGLQFPNYSSELNVNALELDDSALYLCASSISPGHSNEKLFFGSGTQLSVL.

The CDR3 loop is CAWSSLSRGYNYGYTF. The CDR3 DNA reads as TGTGCCTGGAGTTCTCTTTCCCGGGGATACAACTATGGCTACACCTTC. The chain recombines TRBV30 with TRBJ1-2; D ambiguous. The germline CDR1 and CDR2 sequences are GTSNPN and SVGIG (reference sequence). The V and J ends lost 2 bases and 2 bases respectively, with 18 bases between them. The CDR3 sequence is 16 residues long.

The V call is TRBV7-9, the J call TRBJ1-2; D call uncertain. V lost 1 base to trimming and J lost 7 bases, with 10 bases between them. Germline V CDR1 and CDR2: SEHNR, FQNEAQ (reference sequence). This CDR3 is built from 13 residues. CDR3 sequence (DNA): TGTGCCAGCAGCTTAGGCGGTTTCGGTGGCTACACCTTC. Protein: CASSLGGFGGYTF.

The rearrangement joins TRBV13 to TRBJ2-5, with D perhaps TRBD2 (5 bases). This CDR3 spans 16 amino acids. CDR1 PRHDT and CDR2 FYEKMQ come from the germline V gene (reference sequence). The V end was cut by 0 bases, the J end by 5 bases, with 16 bases between. CDR3 loop: CASSLGPQGRRETQYF. The CDR3 bases are TGTGCCAGCAGCTTAGGTCCTCAAGGCCGGAGGGAGACCCAGTACTTC.

This chain's CDR3 is CASSQGSPGGYEQYF. The CDR3, as DNA: TGTGCCAGCAGCCAAGGTTCGCCGGGGGGTTACGAGCAGTACTTC. This rearrangement joins TRBV16 to TRBJ2-7; 7 positions agree with TRBD2. The V segment lost 2 bases and the J segment 4 bases; nucleotides outside the gene matches: 8. Germline values: CDR1 KGHSY, CDR2 FQNENV. The CDR3 runs 15 residues. Full variable domain (remainder filled in from reference TRBV16 and TRBJ2-7): GEEVAQTPKHLVRGEGQKAKLYCAPIKGHSYVFWYQQVLKNEFKFLISFQNENVFDETGMPKERFSAKCLPNSPCSLEIQATKLEDSAVYFCASSQGSPGGYEQYFGPGTRLTVT.